This T cell receptor (beta chain) stems from a study of shared clonotypes between healthy human individuals. This clone came up once. Germline lookup yields CDR1 LGHNA and CDR2 YNFKEQ. The CDR3 has 15 residues. Between the trimmed V and J ends, which lost 1 base and 7 bases, there was a span of 17 bases. Produced via immunoSEQ multiplex PCR; TCRdb's table is partial and in-frame only. The sample shows about 2.1 million clones, about 93% of them seen only once. CD45RO-negative, CCR7-positively selected cells formed the naive CD8 fraction, excluding terminally differentiated effector memory CD45RA+ cells. Those who donated, Caucasian adults without exception, all lived in Nashville, Tennessee.

The chain joins TRBV4-2 to TRBJ2-7, with D hard to call. Sequencing was carried out using naive CD8+ T cells from PBMCs. The receptor's source is a man between 18 and 29 years old in good health. Some clones in this sample may be carry-over from other donors' samples. The CDR3 region is CASSQVLGGPEEQYF. The CDR3 DNA is TGTGCCAGCAGCCAAGTTTTAGGCGGACCGGAGGAGCAGTACTTC.